The sequence of this T cell receptor (beta chain) was determined in a study of blood T cell repertoires in COVID-19. As for the study in general: Donors in the United States, Italy and Spain gave samples during acute or convalescent COVID-19.

Profiled with immunoSEQ multiplex PCR; TCRdb holds only in-frame clones, not every one. The repertoire has under 300,000 clones, around 89% of them found once; the top ten carry about 2.5%. V was trimmed by 3 bases and J by 5 bases, leaving 11 bases between them. Germline V gene sequence: CDR1 MNHNS, CDR2 SASEGT. The CDR3 loop spans 14 amino acids. Participants' reported clinical history set cohort assignment. This clone was seen a single time. The chain combines TRBV6-1 with TRBJ1-5; D perhaps matches TRBD1 (5 bases). This clonotype was sampled from a middle-aged woman with acute COVID-19. The sample consisted of PBMCs or T cells enriched from blood (not recorded which). The CDR3 protein is CASSDVDSYQPQHF. The DNA for the CDR3 is TGTGCCAGCAGTGACGTCGACAGTTATCAGCCCCAGCATTTT.